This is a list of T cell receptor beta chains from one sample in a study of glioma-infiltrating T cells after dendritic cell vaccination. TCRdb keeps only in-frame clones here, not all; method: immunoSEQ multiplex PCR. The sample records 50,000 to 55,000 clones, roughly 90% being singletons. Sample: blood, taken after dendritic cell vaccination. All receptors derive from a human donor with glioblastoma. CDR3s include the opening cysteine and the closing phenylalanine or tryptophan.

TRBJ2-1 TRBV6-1 CASRERNEQFF
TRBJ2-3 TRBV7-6 CASSSNEDTQYF
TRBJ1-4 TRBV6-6 CATRQGNEKLFF
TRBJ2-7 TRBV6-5 CASSYQREASYEQYF
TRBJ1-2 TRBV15 CATSRDFAGLDRYTF
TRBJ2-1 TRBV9 CASSVVSGQYNEQFF
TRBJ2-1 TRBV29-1 CSGDRGSRNEQFF
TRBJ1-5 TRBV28 CATRENLGNQPQHF
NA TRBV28 CASTPGGPTYEQYF
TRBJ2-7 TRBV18 CASSPQGVAYEQYF
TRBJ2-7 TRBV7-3 CASSLISPSGSYEQYF
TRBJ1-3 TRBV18 CASSPPGHSGNTIYF
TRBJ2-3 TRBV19 CASSDNDRPTDTQYF
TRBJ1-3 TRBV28 CASSLLLTGGNTIYF
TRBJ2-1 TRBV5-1 CASSLEGYAYEQFF
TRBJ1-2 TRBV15 CATNPSGQGEGYTF
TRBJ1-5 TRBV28 CASSTHGQPQHF
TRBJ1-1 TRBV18 CASSIQQGRGLSMNTEAFF
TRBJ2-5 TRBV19 CATGTARGGETQYF
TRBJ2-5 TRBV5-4 CASSQPGQQETQYF
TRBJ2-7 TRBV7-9 CASSPPTGQGVSYEQYF
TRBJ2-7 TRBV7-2 CASSLAGGPSYEQYF
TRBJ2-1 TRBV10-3 CAISLAGDNEQFF
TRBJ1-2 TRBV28 CASDSGGDYGYTF
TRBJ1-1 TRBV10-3 CAIRGQDETNTEAFF
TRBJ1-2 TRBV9 CASSGFRDNGYTF
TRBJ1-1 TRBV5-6 CASSLATVNTEAFF
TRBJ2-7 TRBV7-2 CASSLGPLAAVEQYF
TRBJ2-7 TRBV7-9 CASSPPWDRGSEQYF
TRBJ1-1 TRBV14 CASSLQGEAFF
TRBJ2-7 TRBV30 CAWSEGDTYEQYF
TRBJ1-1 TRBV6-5 CASSRQGEAFF
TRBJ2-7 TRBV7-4 CASSLRDRSFYEQYF
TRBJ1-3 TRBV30 CAWSAEGCSGNTIYF
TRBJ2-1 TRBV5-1 CASSLVGGRALGNNEQFF
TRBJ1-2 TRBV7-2 CASSLLSQGINYGYTF
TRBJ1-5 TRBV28 CASSPEVSQPQHF
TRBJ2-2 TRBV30 CASTVLGALHTGELFF
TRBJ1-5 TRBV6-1 CASSSQGIQPQHF
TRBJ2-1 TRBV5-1 CASSFINEQFF
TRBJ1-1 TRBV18 CASSPPAVNTEAFF
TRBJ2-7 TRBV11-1 CASSSVGDEQYF
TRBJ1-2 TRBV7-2 CASSLNLGGDYGYTF
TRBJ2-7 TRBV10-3 CAISKLQGTYEQYF
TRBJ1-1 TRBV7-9 CASSDYFGRGDTEAFF
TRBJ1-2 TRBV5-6 CASSFKTGHNYGYTF
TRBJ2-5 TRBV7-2 CASSLITNQETQYF
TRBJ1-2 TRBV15 CATSDGRRTNYGYTF
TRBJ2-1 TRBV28 CASSFATGYRYNEQFF
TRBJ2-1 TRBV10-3 CAISESGTSGRAYNEQFF
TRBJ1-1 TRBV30 CAWGSGTEAFF
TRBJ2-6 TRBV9 CASSEQGAAGANVLTF
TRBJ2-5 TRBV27 CASSLRYRMETQYF
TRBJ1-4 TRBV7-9 CASSSPTAGYEKLFF
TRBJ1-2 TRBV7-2 CASSLATGNYGYTF
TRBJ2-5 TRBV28 CASSDTWDQETQYF
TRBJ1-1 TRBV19 CASSMTVLDGRAFF